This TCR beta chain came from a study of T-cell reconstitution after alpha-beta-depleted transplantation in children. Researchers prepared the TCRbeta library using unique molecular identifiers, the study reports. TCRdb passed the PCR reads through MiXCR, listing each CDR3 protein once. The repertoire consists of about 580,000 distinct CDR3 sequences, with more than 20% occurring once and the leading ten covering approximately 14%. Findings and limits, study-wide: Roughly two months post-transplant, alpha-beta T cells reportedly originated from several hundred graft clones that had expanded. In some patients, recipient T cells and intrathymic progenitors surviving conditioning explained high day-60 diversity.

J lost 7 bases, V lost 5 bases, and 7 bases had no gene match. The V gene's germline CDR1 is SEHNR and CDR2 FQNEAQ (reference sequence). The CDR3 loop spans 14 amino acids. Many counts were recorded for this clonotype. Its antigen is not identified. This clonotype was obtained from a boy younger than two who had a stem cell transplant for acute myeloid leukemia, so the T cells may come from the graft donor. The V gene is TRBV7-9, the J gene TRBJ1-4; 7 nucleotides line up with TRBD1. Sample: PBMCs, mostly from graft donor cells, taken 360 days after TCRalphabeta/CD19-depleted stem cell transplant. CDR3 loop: CASSARQGGEKLFF. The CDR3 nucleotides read TGTGCCAGCAGCGCCCGACAGGGAGGTGAAAAACTGTTTTTT.